Each of the 20 T cell receptor beta chains below was sequenced from the same sample in a study of vaccination effects on CD4 cells after COVID-19. These TCRs' antigens remain unknown. Isolation of CD4+ T cells took place after less than 12 days of culture. Sequencing used immunoSEQ multiplex PCR; TCRdb keeps in-frame clones, though not all of them. The table shows tens of thousands of clones, with about 75% occurring only once. Sequencing used CD4+ T cells from PBMCs cultured without peptide, obtained before COVID-19 vaccination. The receptors were gathered from a human donor who had a prior SARS-CoV-2 infection.

As regards this clone: One end of the junction does not line up with germline, which may come from a read error. The chain carries TRBV7-9 and TRBJ1-4; maybe TRBD1 (5 bases). This CDR3 comprises 14 residues. The V gene's germline CDR1 is SEHNR and CDR2 FQNEAQ (reference sequence). As DNA, the CDR3 is TGTGCCAGCAGTTTAGGGGCTGGTCGGGAAAAACTGTTTTTT. Encoded protein: CASSLGAGREKLFF.

This chain uses TRBV4-3 with TRBJ1-5; D gene ambiguous. The germline V gene has CDR1 LGHNA and CDR2 YSLEER. The CDR3 contains 14 residues. V gave up 1 base and J gave up 4 bases, with 8 bases separating them. In nucleotides, the CDR3 is TGCGCCAGCAGCCAAGCCCCTTATAATCAGCCCCAGCATTTT. Protein product: CASSQAPYNQPQHF.

The rearrangement links TRBV19 to TRBJ1-4; tentatively, D is TRBD1 (5 bases). The CDR3 has 15 amino acids. V was cut by 2 bases and J by 8 bases, with 15 bases left in between. The germline CDR1 and CDR2 sequences are LNHDA and SQIVND (reference sequence). CDR3 region: CASSILGPGMEKLFF. Written as DNA, the CDR3 is TGTGCCAGTAGTATATTAGGTCCAGGGATGGAAAAACTGTTTTTT. The full variable domain, its missing parts supplied by reference TRBV19 and TRBJ1-4, is DGGITQSPKYLFRKEGQNVTLSCEQNLNHDAMYWYRQDPGQGLRLIYYSQIVNDFQKGDIAEGYSVSREKKESFPLTVTSAQKNPTAFYLCASSILGPGMEKLFFGSGTQLSVL.

The rearrangement uses TRBV9 and TRBJ2-7; TRBD2 matches 9 bases. Germline V gene data show CDR1 as SGDLS and CDR2 as YYNGEE. V was pared by 4 bases and J by 4 bases, with 6 bases of the junction left unmatched. CDR3 length equals 14 residues. DNA of the CDR3: TGTGCCAGCAGCCCCGGGACTAGCTGGTACGAGCAGTACTTC. Protein product: CASSPGTSWYEQYF.

The chain has TRBV6-5 and TRBJ1-1; D may be TRBD1 (5 bases). There are 15 residues in the CDR3. Between the trimmed V and J ends, which lost 6 bases and 5 bases, there was a span of 19 bases. Germline V CDR1 and CDR2: MNHEY, SVGAGI. The CDR3 region is CASSPLGRGVTEAFF. CDR3 nucleotide sequence: TGTGCCAGCAGCCCCCTGGGACGGGGTGTGACTGAAGCTTTCTTT.

V gene TRBV10-3 combines with J gene TRBJ1-1; D gene uncertain. Germline V gives CDR1 ENHRY, CDR2 SYGVKD. CDR3 length: 14 amino acids. Trimming removed 3 bases at V and 1 base at J, with 9 bases between. The CDR3, as DNA: TGTGCCATCAGTGAAGCCCCGCCGAACACTGAAGCTTTCTTT. This translates into CAISEAPPNTEAFF.

The CDR3, as DNA: TGTGCCAGCAGCTTGCGGGGGGTCAGTGGCGTCTACGAGCAGTACTTC. Its translation is CASSLRGVSGVYEQYF. The genes are TRBV5-4 and TRBJ2-7; 7 bases are a match to TRBD2. J lost 3 bases, V lost 1 base, and 10 bases had no gene match. The V gene's germline CDR1 is SGHNT and CDR2 YYREEE (reference sequence). This CDR3 region has 16 residues.

The V and J genes are TRBV3-1 (or the pseudogene TRBV3-2) and TRBJ1-4; tentative D call: TRBD1 (6 bases). CDR3 length: 15 residues. Germline V gene lookup returns CDR1 LGHDT and CDR2 YNNKEL (reference sequence). V gave up 4 bases and J gave up 3 bases, with 12 bases separating them. CDR3 in DNA: TGTGCCAGCAGCCCGAGAGGGGGGGCTAATGAAAAACTGTTTTTT. It codes for CASSPRGGANEKLFF.

The V and J genes are TRBV7-3 and TRBJ2-5; D call uncertain. Trimming left V 5 bases short and J 2 bases short, with 9 bases between. The CDR3 has 13 residues. Germline V CDR1 and CDR2: SGHTA, FQGTGA. CDR3 loop: CASSSKAQETQYF. The DNA of the CDR3 is TGTGCCAGCAGCAGCAAGGCACAAGAGACCCAGTACTTC.

This chain links TRBV6-1 with TRBJ2-4; TRBD1 agrees at 8 bases. This CDR3 has 22 residues. From germline, CDR1 is MNHNS and CDR2 SASEGT. The V and J ends lost 2 bases and 0 bases, in that order; junction bases with no gene match: 21. As DNA, the CDR3 is TGTGCCAGCAGTGAACTCAGGACAGGGTTCGATTCCAAGACAATAGCCAAAAACATTCAGTACTTC. This encodes CASSELRTGFDSKTIAKNIQYF.

The rearrangement joins TRBV7-2 to TRBJ2-2; D is uncertain. Germline loops: CDR1 SGHTA, CDR2 FQGNSA. CDR3 length: 14 amino acids. With 6 bases removed from V and 5 bases from J, the gap between germline ends came to 13 bases. The CDR3 DNA reads TGTGCCAGCAGAATACTTAGTAGGACCGGGGAGCTGTTTTTT. This encodes CASRILSRTGELFF.

A few counts support this clone. This chain uses TRBV2 with TRBJ2-3, with D possibly matching TRBD2 (6 bases). The CDR3 length is 16 residues. In germline, CDR1 is SNHLY, CDR2 FYNNEI. The ends were cut back, 4 bases at V and 6 bases at J, with 20 bases in the middle. The CDR3 nucleotides are TGTGCCAGCAGTGGCGGCGGGATAGGCTTTATGGATACGCAGTATTTT. Amino acid sequence: CASSGGGIGFMDTQYF.

V usage is TRBV3-1 (or the pseudogene TRBV3-2) and J usage is TRBJ1-3; no reliable D call. The V gene lost 3 bases and the J gene lost 4 bases, with 16 bases spanning the gap. The CDR3 has 16 residues. Germline CDR1 and CDR2: LGHDT and YNNKEL (reference sequence). The CDR3: CASSHRAALKGNTIYF. CDR3 coding DNA: TGTGCCAGCAGCCATCGTGCGGCTTTAAAGGGAAACACCATATATTTT.

The chain couples TRBV4-3 to TRBJ2-1; D possibly matches TRBD1 or TRBD2 (5 bases each). Trimming shortened V by 2 bases and J by 2 bases, and 13 bases separated the two germline ends. Germline CDR1 is LGHNA and CDR2 is YSLEER. This CDR3 comprises 16 residues. For the CDR3, the DNA is TGCGCCAGCAGCCAAATCCAGGGAGTTCCCTACAATGAGCAGTTCTTC. It codes for CASSQIQGVPYNEQFF.

The chain joins TRBV18 to TRBJ2-5; 14 bases match TRBD2. Germline V gives CDR1 KGHSH, CDR2 LQKENI. After removal of 3 bases from V and 2 bases from J, the junction contained 2 bases not matched to a gene. CDR3 length: 16 residues. CDR3 DNA sequence: TGTGCCAGCTCACCGAGGACTAGCGGGGGGCAAGAGACCCAGTACTTC. Amino acids: CASSPRTSGGQETQYF.

This chain joins TRBV11-2 and TRBJ2-7; TRBD1 is a possible D gene (7 bases). The CDR3 runs to 14 residues. Trimming took off 5 bases at V and 6 bases at J, with 17 bases between the two ends. Per germline, CDR1 SGHAT and CDR2 FQNNGV. The CDR3 nucleotides are TGTGCCAGCAGCCCGAGACAGGGAGGCGTCGAGCAGTACTTC. Amino acid sequence: CASSPRQGGVEQYF. Full variable domain (remainder filled in from reference TRBV11-2 and TRBJ2-7): EAGVAQSPRYKIIEKRQSVAFWCNPISGHATLYWYQQILGQGPKLLIQFQNNGVVDDSQLPKDRFSAERLKGVDSTLKIQPAKLEDSAVYLCASSPRQGGVEQYFGPGTRLTVT.

The V gene is TRBV9, the J gene TRBJ2-2, with 8 bases lining up with TRBD2. From germline, CDR1 is SGDLS and CDR2 YYNGEE. The junction had 12 bases not matched to a gene; V was cut back by 3 bases and J by 2 bases. The CDR3 length is 18 residues. DNA of the CDR3: TGTGCCAGCAGCGCTCAGAGGCGGGGGGTAGATAACACCGGGGAGCTGTTTTTT. This translates into CASSAQRRGVDNTGELFF. The complete variable domain, with remaining parts taken from reference TRBV9 and TRBJ2-2, reads DSGVTQTPKHLITATGQRVTLRCSPRSGDLSVYWYQQSLDQGLQFLIQYYNGEERAKGNILERFSAQQFPDLHSELNLSSLELGDSALYFCASSAQRRGVDNTGELFFGEGSRLTVL.

The genes are TRBV11-2 and TRBJ1-1; weak D call: TRBD1 (5 bases). Germline V gene data show CDR1 as SGHAT and CDR2 as FQNNGV. The CDR3 runs to 13 residues. Between the trimmed V and J ends, which lost 6 bases and 5 bases, there was a span of 13 bases. The CDR3 coding sequence is TGTGCCAGCAGGGGGGTGGGTTATACTGAAGCTTTCTTT. This translates into CASRGVGYTEAFF.

This chain joins TRBV6-5 and TRBJ1-1, with 7 bases that match TRBD1. V shed 4 bases and J 0 bases; nucleotides not matched to a gene: 5. The CDR3 has 15 residues. The germline gives CDR1 MNHEY, CDR2 SVGAGI. The CDR3: CASSSGTDMNTEAFF. CDR3 DNA sequence: TGTGCCAGCAGTTCGGGGACAGACATGAACACTGAAGCTTTCTTT.

This chain uses TRBV18 with TRBJ1-1; 7 bases align to TRBD1. The CDR3 totals 15 residues. Germline V CDR1 and CDR2: KGHSH, LQKENI. V was clipped by 3 bases and J by 3 bases; unmatched bases: 7. The CDR3 bases are TGTGCCAGCTCACCCGAGACAGGGAGGTACACTGAAGCTTTCTTT. Its translation: CASSPETGRYTEAFF.